The entry that follows covers one TCR beta chain sequence. This sample stems from a study of blood T cell repertoires in COVID-19. On the study more broadly: COVID-19 samples collected from the United States, Italy and Spain covered acute and convalescent phases. T cells, B-cell-depleted T cells, or PBMCs supplied cDNA or gDNA.

Original analysis: Cell counts per sample came from amplifying reference gene primers. The data were produced by immunoSEQ multiplex PCR, yet TCRdb's version contains in-frame clones alone and is incomplete. V and J calls and clone size follow that table, whereas D and trimming were derived from the DNA. This table has 110,000 to 150,000 clones, about four fifths appearing once. With 6 bases removed from V and 8 bases from J, the gap between germline ends came to 19 bases. The CDR3 extends over 14 amino acids. Germline V gene lookup returns CDR1 MDHEN and CDR2 SYDVKM. The chain is built from TRBV28 and TRBJ1-2; TRBD1 might be the D (5 bases). The sample consisted of peripheral blood. The source of this sequence is a human donor in a cohort sampled during active COVID-19. The CDR3 here is CASSSGNGGSGYTF. The DNA for the CDR3 is TGTGCCAGCAGCTCCGGGAACGGGGGGTCGGGCTACACCTTC.